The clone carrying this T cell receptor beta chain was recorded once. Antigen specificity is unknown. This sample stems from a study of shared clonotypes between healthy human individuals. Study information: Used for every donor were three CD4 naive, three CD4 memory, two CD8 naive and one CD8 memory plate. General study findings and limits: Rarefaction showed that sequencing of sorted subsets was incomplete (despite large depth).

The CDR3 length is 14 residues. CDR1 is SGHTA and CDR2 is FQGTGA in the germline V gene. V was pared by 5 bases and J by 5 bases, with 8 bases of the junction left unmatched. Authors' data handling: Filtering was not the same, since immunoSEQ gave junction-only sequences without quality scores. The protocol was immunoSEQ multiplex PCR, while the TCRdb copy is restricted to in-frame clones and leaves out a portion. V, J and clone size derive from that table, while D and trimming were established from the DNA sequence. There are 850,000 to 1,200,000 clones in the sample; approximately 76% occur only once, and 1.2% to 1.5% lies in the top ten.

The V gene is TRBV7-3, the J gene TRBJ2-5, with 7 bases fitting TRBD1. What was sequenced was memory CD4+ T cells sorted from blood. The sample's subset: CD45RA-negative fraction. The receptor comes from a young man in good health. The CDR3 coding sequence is TGTGCCAGCAGCGTACAGGGGATCGGGGAGACCCAGTACTTC. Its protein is CASSVQGIGETQYF.